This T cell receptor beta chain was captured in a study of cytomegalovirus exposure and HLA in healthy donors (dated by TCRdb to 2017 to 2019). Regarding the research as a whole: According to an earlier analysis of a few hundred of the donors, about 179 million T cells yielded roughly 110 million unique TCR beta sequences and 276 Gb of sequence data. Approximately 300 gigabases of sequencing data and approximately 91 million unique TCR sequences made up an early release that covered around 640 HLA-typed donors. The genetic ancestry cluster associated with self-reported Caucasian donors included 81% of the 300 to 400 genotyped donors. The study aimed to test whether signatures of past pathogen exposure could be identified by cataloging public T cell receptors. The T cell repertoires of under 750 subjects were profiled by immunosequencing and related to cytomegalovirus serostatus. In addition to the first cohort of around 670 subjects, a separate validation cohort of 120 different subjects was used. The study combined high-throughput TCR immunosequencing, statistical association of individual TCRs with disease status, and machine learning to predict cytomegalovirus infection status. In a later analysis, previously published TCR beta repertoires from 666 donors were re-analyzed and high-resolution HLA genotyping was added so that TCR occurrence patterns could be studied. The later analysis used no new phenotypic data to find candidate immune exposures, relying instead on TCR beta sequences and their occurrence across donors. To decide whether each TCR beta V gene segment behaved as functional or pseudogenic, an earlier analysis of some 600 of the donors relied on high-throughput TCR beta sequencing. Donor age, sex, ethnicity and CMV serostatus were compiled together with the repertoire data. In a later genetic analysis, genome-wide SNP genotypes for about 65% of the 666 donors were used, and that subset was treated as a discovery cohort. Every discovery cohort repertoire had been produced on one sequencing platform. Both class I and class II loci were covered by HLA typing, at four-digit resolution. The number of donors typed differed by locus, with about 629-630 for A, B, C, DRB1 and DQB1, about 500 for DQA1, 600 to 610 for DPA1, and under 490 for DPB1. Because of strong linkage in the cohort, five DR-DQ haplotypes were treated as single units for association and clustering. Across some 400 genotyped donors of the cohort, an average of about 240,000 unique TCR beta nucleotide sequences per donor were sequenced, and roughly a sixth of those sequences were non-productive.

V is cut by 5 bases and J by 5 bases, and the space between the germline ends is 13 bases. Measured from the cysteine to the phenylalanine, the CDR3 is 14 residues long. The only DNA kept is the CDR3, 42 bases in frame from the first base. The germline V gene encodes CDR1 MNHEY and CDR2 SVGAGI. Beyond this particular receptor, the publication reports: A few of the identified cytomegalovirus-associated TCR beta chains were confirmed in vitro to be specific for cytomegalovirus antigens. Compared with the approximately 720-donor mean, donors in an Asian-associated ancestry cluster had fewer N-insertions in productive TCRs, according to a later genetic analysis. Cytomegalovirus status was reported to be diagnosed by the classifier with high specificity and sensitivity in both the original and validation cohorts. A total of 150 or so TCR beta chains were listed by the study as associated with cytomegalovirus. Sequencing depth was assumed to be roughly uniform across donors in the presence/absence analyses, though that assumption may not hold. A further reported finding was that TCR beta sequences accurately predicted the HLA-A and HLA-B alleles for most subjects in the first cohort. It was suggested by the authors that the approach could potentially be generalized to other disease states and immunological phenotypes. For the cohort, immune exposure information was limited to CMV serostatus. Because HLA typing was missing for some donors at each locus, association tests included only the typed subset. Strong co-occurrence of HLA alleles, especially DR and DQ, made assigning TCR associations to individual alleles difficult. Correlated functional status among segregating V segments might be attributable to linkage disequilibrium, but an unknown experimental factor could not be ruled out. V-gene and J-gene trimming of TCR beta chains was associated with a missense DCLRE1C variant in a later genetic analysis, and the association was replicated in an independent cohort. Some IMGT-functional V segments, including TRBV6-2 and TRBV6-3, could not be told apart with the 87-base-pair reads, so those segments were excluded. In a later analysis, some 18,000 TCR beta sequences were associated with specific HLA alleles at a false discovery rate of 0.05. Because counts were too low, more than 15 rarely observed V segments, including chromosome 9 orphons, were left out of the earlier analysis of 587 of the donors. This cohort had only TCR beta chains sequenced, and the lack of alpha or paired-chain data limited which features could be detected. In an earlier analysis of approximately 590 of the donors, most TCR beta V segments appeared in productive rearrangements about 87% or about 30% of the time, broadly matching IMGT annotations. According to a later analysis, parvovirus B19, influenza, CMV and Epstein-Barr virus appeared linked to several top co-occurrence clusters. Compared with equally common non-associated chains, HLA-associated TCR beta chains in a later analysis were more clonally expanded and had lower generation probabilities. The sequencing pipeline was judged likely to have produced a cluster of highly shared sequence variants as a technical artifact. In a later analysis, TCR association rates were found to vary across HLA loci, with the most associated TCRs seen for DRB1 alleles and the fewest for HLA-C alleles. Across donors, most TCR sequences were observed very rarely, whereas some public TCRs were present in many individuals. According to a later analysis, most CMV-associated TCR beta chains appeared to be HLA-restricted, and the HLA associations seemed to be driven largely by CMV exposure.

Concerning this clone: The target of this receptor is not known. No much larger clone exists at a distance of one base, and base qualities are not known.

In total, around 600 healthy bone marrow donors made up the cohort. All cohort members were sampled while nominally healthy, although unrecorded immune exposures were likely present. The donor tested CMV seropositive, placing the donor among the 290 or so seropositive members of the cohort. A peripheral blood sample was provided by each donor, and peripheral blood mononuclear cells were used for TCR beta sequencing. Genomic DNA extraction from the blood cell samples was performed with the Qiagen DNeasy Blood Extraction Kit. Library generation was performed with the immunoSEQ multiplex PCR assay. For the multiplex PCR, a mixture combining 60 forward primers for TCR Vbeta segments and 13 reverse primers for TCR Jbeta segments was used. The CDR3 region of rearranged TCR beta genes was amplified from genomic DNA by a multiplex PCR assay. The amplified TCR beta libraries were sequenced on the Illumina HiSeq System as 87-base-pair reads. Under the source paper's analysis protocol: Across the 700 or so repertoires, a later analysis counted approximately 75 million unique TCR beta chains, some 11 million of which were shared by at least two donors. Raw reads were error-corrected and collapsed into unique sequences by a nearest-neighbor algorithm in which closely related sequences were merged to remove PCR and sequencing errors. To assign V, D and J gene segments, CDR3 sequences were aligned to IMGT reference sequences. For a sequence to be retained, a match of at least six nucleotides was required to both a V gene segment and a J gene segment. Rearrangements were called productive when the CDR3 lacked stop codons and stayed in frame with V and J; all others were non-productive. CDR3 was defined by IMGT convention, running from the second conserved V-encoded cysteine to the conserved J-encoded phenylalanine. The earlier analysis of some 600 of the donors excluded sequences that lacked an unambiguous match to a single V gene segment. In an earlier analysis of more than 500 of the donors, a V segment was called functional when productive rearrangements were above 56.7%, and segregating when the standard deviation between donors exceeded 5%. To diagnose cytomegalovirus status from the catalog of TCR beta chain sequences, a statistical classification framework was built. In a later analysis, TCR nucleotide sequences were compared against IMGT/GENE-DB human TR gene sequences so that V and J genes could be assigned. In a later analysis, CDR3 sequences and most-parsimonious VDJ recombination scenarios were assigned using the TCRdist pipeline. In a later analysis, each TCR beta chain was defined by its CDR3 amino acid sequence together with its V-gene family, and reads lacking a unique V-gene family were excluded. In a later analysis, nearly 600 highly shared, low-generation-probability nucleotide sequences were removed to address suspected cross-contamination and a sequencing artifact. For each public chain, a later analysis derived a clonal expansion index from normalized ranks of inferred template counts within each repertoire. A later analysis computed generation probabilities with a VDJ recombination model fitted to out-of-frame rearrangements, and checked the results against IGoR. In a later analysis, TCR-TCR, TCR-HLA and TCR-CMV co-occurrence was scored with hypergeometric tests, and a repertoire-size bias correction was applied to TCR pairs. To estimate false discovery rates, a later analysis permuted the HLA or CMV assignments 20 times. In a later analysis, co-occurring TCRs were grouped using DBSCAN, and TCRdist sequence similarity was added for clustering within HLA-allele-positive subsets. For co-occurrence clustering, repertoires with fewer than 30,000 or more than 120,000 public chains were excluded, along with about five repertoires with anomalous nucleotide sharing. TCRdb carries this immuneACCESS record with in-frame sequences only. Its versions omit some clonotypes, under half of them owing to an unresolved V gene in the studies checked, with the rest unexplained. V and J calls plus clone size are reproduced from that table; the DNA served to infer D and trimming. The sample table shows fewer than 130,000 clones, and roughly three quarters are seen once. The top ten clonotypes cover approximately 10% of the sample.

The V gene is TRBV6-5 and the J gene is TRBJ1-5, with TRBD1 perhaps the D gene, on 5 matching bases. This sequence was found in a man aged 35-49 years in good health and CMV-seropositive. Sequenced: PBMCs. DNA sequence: TGTGCCAGCAGTCTCGCAGGGTGGGATCAGCCCCAGCATTTT. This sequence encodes CASSLAGWDQPQHF.